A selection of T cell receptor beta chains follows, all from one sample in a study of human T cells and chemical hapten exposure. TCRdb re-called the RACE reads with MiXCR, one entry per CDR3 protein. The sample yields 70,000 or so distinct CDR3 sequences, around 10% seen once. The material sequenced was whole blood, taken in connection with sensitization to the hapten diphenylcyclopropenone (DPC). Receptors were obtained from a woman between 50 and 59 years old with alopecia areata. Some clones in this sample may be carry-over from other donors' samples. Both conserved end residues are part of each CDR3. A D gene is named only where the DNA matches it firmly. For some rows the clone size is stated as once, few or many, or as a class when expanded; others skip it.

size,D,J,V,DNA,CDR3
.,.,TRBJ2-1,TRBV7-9,TGTGCCAGCAGCTCAGAGGCGGCAGCCAATGAGCAGTTCTTC,CASSSEAAANEQFF
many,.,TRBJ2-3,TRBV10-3,TGTGCCATCGGTTCAGGGGAGACACCCCCAGATACGCAGTATTTT,CAIGSGETPPDTQYF
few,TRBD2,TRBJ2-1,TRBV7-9,TGTGCCAGCAGCTTAGGGACTAGCGGGAGGCTGGATGAGCAGTTCTTC,CASSLGTSGRLDEQFF
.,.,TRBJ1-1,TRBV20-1,TGCAGTGCTAGAGATTTGGGGGCCACTGAAGCTTTCTTT,CSARDLGATEAFF
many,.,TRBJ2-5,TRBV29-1,TGCAGCGTTTCCCAACAGGGTCGTACGGAGACCCAGTACTTC,CSVSQQGRTETQYF
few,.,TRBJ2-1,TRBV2,TGTGCCAGCAAGCCCGGGGTTGACTACAATGAGCAGTTCTTC,CASKPGVDYNEQFF
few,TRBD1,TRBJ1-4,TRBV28,TGTGCCAGCAGTCTCTTAGGGGTAGGACAGGGAGGCGAAAAACTGTTTTTT,CASSLLGVGQGGEKLFF
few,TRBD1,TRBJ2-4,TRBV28,TGTGCCAGCAGCTGGGGGACAGGGGGCCTTCAAAACATTCAGTACTTC,CASSWGTGGLQNIQYF
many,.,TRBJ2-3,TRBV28,TGTGCCAGCAGTCACGGGAGCAGTAGCACAGATACGCAGTATTTT,CASSHGSSSTDTQYF
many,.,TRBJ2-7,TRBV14,TGTGCCAGCAGCCGGACGGGGGGCAGCGGTTACGAGCAGTACTTC,CASSRTGGSGYEQYF
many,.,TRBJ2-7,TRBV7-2,TGTGCCAGCAGCCTCGGACAGATCTACGAGCAGTACTTC,CASSLGQIYEQYF
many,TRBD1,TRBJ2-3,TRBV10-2,TGCGCCAGCAGTGAGTCGAGTGGACAGGGGTACACGCAGTATTTT,CASSESSGQGYTQYF
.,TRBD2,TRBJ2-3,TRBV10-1,TGCGCCAGCAGTGAGACTAGCGGGGGCCGCACAGATACGCAGTATTTT,CASSETSGGRTDTQYF
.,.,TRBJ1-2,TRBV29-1,TGCAGCGTTGAAGGGCCGACAGCTGGCTACACCTTC,CSVEGPTAGYTF
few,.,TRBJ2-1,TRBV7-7,TGTGCCAGCAGCTCTGCCCTTTACAATGAGCAGTTCTTC,CASSSALYNEQFF
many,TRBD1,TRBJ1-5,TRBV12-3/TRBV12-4,TGTGCCAGCAGTTTACCGACAGGGGGGATTCAGCCCCAGCATTTT,CASSLPTGGIQPQHF
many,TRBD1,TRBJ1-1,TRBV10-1,TGCGCCAGCAGTGATCACGGGACAGGGTTCACTGAAGCTTTCTTT,CASSDHGTGFTEAFF
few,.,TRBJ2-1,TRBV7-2,TGTGCCAGCAGCGTGCAGGGTAGCAATGAGCAGTTCTTC,CASSVQGSNEQFF
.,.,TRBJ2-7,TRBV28,TGTGCCAGCAGACCACAGGGTACCTACGAGCAGTACTTC,CASRPQGTYEQYF
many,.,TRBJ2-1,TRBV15,TGTGCCACCAGGCTCAGAGGACTTCCCTACAATGAGCAGTTCTTC,CATRLRGLPYNEQFF
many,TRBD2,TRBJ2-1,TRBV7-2,TGTGCCAGCAGCTCAGTTCGCGGGGGATACAGAAATGAGCAGTTCTTC,CASSSVRGGYRNEQFF
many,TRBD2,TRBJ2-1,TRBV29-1,TGCAGCGTTGCTGTCCTGCGTCTAGCGGGGAGCTCCTACAATGAGCAGTTCTTC,CSVAVLRLAGSSYNEQFF
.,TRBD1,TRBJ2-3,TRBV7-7,TGTGCTAGCAGCTTGGGGACAGGGACATCAGATACGCAGTATTTT,CASSLGTGTSDTQYF
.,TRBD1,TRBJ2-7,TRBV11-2,TGTGCCAGCAGCTTAGGGGACAGTACCAAGCAGTACTTC,CASSLGDSTKQYF
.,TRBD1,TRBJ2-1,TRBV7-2,TGTGCCAGCAGCTCCACCGGGACAGGTAAATACAATGAGCAGTTCTTC,CASSSTGTGKYNEQFF
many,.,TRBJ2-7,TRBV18,TGTGCCAGCTCACCACCCACCAGTACCTACGAGCAGTACTTC,CASSPPTSTYEQYF
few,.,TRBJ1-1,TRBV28,TGTGCCAGCACCATTTACACTGAAGCTTTCTTT,CASTIYTEAFF
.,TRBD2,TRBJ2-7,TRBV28,TGTGCCAGCAGCCTGAATAGCGGGATCTACGAGCAGTACTTC,CASSLNSGIYEQYF